Here is one TCR beta chain with its context. Its matching antigen is unknown. The data originate from a study of blood T cells in healthy people across ages. Study in general: Template switching caught about one barcoded beta molecule for each two T cells. Whole-study results and caveats: There was a strong correlation between TCR beta diversity and naive T cell percentage.

V lost 2 bases to trimming and J lost 7 bases; unmatched junction nucleotides: 6. This CDR3 region has 14 residues. The germline V gene has CDR1 LGHDT and CDR2 YNNKEL (reference sequence). Primed by a sample-barcoded 5' primer and a J-beta primer mix, a second PCR proceeded for 7 to 11 cycles. TCRdb reprocessed the 5' RACE reads with MiXCR, giving one entry per CDR3 protein. Of fewer than 800,000 distinct CDR3 sequences in the sample, about 25% were seen once. These data are also associated with another study on T cells of mothers and their children. As that report states: Extraction yielded RNA that went, in full, into cDNA synthesis at around 1.5 ug per 15 ul. The TCR beta CDR3 read count exceeded 10 million for each mother and was some 3.1 million for each child.

The TCR sequence derives from a boy between 5 and 17 years old in good health. The source material was blood. V gene TRBV3-1 combines with J gene TRBJ1-2, with TRBD1 matching 8 bases. The CDR3 loop is CASSQPGTGRGYTF. Here the CDR3 DNA reads TGTGCCAGCAGCCAACCAGGGACAGGCCGTGGCTACACCTTC. The variable domain in full, completed from reference TRBV3-1 and TRBJ1-2, reads DTAVSQTPKYLVTQMGNDKSIKCEQNLGHDTMYWYKQDSKKFLKIMFSYNNKELIINETVPNRFSPKSPDKAHLNLHINSLELGDSAVYFCASSQPGTGRGYTFGSGTRLTVV.